This TCR beta chain was observed in a study of beta chain features in type 1 diabetes. Findings and caveats of the study: When Type 1 diabetes patients were examined, their TCRB CDR3s proved moderately but significantly shorter in all four CD4+ subsets. Within the patient group, naive, central memory and Treg TCRB repertoires appeared more similar to each other than within healthy donors.

The purity of all sorted populations exceeded 98%. The authors reverse transcribed all of the isolated RNA, so sequencing captured expressed TCRB transcripts. Using immunoSEQ multiplex PCR, the repertoire was profiled, and TCRdb retains in-frame clones only, with some absent. The table shows approximately 150,000 clones, with roughly 10% occurring only once. This clone has only a few counts. The antigen remains unidentified. The sequence came from a man aged 30-40 years with type 1 diabetes. The source material was central memory CD4+ T cells from blood.

The CDR3 nucleotides are TGCGCCAGCAGCTTGGCCGGGGATACGCAGTATTTT. The encoded protein is CASSLAGDTQYF. V is TRBV5-1 and J is TRBJ2-3; D gene ambiguous. The CDR3 is 12 amino acids. V lost 0 bases, J lost 6 bases, and 5 bases lay in between. Looked up from germline, CDR1 is SGHRS and CDR2 is YFSETQ.